This TCR beta chain was captured in a study of T cell changes during pregnancy in multiple sclerosis. TCRdb's table, derived via immunoSEQ multiplex PCR, lists solely in-frame clones and lacks some. The sample has approximately 46,000 clones; nearly 90% are singletons. V lost 5 bases and J lost 8; bases outside the gene matches: 15. Germline loops: CDR1 MDHEN, CDR2 SYDVKM. This CDR3 region has 16 residues. The sample consisted of CD4+ T cells from peripheral blood mononuclear cells, taken after pregnancy. The chain has TRBV28 and TRBJ2-3; 8 bases are shared with TRBD1. The receptor was isolated from a female donor with multiple sclerosis, enrolled in a pregnancy study. In DNA form, the CDR3 reads TGTGCCAGCAGTCCCGGGGGACAGGCCCACAAGCCTACGCAGTATTTT. This codes for CASSPGGQAHKPTQYF.